A selection of T cell receptor beta chains follows, all from one sample in a study of beta chain features in type 1 diabetes. Clones were read by immunoSEQ multiplex PCR, and TCRdb kept only the in-frame ones, dropping some. Of roughly 400,000 clones in the sample, around 14% are singletons; the top ten hold less than 0.04%. Sequencing was performed on naive CD4+ T cells from blood. These TCRs come from a man aged 25-45 years in good health. Both conserved end residues are part of each CDR3. The order of the fields is V gene, J gene, D gene, clone size, CDR3 protein, CDR3 DNA. D genes are given only for firm matches. The size field is filled for only some rows; it gives once, few, many or a size class.

>TRBV4-2|TRBJ2-3|TRBD2|few
CASSQGPSGSTDTQYF
TGTGCCAGCAGCCAAGGTCCTAGCGGGTCCACAGATACGCAGTATTTT
>TRBV19|TRBJ2-4|TRBD1|.
CASTHRGAKNIQYF
TGTGCCAGTACTCACAGGGGAGCCAAAAACATTCAGTACTTC
>TRBV6-1|TRBJ2-3|.|.
CASLFRGRDGRQYF
TGTGCCAGCCTTTTCAGGGGCCGGGACGGTAGGCAGTATTTT
>TRBV28|TRBJ2-5|.|.
CASSSYRDTKETQYF
TGTGCCAGCAGTTCATATCGGGACACCAAAGAGACCCAGTACTTC
>TRBV5-6|TRBJ2-1|.|few
CASSFRGVGYNEQFF
TGTGCCAGCAGCTTCAGAGGGGTAGGCTACAATGAGCAGTTCTTC
>TRBV25-1|TRBJ2-7|.|.
CASSEWYEQYF
TGTGCCAGCAGTGAATGGTACGAGCAGTACTTC
>TRBV19|TRBJ2-5|.|.
CASSIILALTSQETQYF
TGTGCCAGTAGTATAATTCTAGCGCTCACCTCCCAAGAGACCCAGTACTTC
>TRBV6-6|TRBJ2-5|TRBD1|.
CASSFVGQGGETQYF
TGTGCCAGCAGTTTCGTAGGACAGGGTGGGGAGACCCAGTACTTC
>TRBV4-3|TRBJ2-1|.|.
CASSPKAAGHEQFF
TGCGCCAGCAGCCCAAAGGCGGCCGGGCATGAGCAGTTCTTC
>TRBV7-2|TRBJ2-5|.|.
CASSLGLRETQYF
TGTGCCAGCAGCTTAGGGCTTAGGGAGACCCAGTACTTC
>TRBV15|TRBJ2-4|.|.
CATSRTSVNNIQYF
TGTGCCACCAGCAGAACCTCCGTTAATAACATTCAGTACTTC
>TRBV28|TRBJ2-5|.|few
CASSWPPGETQYF
TGTGCCAGCAGTTGGCCCCCAGGGGAGACCCAGTACTTC
>TRBV9|TRBJ1-2|.|few
CASSVEVPYGYTF
TGTGCCAGCAGCGTAGAAGTGCCCTATGGCTACACCTTC
>TRBV4-3|TRBJ2-1|TRBD2|.
CASSPLLAGISYNEQFF
TGCGCCAGCAGCCCCTTACTAGCGGGGATCTCCTACAATGAGCAGTTCTTC
>TRBV25-1|TRBJ2-5|.|.
CASSEWVGSETQYF
TGTGCCAGCAGTGAATGGGTGGGGTCAGAGACCCAGTACTTC
>TRBV23-1|TRBJ1-1|.|few
CASSFGLRDTEAFF
TGCGCCAGCAGTTTCGGGCTACGGGACACTGAAGCTTTCTTT
>TRBV4-3|TRBJ2-4|.|few
CASSQGTLPGDIQYF
TGCGCCAGCAGCCAAGGCACCCTCCCTGGGGACATTCAGTACTTC
>TRBV30|TRBJ2-1|.|.
CAWWTDNEQFF
TGTGCCTGGTGGACAGACAATGAGCAGTTCTTC
>TRBV19|TRBJ2-1|TRBD2|.
CASSTRTSGENNEQFF
TGTGCCAGTAGTACCAGGACTAGCGGGGAAAACAATGAGCAGTTCTTC
>TRBV6-6|TRBJ2-5|.|.
CASSRTETQYF
TGTGCCAGCAGCCGGACAGAGACCCAGTACTTC
>TRBV29-1|TRBJ2-4|TRBD1|few
CSGLQGAAKNIQYF
TGCAGCGGACTACAGGGGGCCGCCAAAAACATTCAGTACTTC
>TRBV10-3|TRBJ1-5|.|.
CAIRGGHPEGEPQHF
TGTGCCATCAGGGGAGGACATCCCGAGGGAGAGCCCCAGCATTTT
>TRBV27|TRBJ2-6|.|few
CASSPVSGANVLTF
TGTGCCAGCAGTCCAGTCTCTGGGGCCAACGTCCTGACTTTC
>TRBV9|TRBJ2-1|TRBD2|.
CASSPRGASGSFEQFF
TGTGCCAGCAGCCCCCGGGGGGCTAGCGGGAGTTTTGAGCAGTTCTTC
>TRBV6-5|TRBJ1-1|.|few
CASTLRQANTEAFF
TGTGCCAGCACCCTCCGGCAGGCCAACACTGAAGCTTTCTTT
>TRBV10-3|TRBJ2-1|TRBD2|few
CAISGRLAGVGDEQFF
TGTGCCATCTCCGGACGGCTGGCGGGGGTCGGTGATGAGCAGTTCTTC
>TRBV18|TRBJ2-5|.|.
CASSPSGENTQYF
TGTGCCAGCTCACCATCAGGCGAGAACACCCAGTACTTC
>TRBV4-3|TRBJ2-2|.|.
CASSQDGEAGELFF
TGCGCCAGCAGCCAAGATGGTGAAGCCGGGGAGCTGTTTTTT
>TRBV29-1|TRBJ2-3|.|few
CSVRRQGIDTQYF
TGCAGCGTAAGGCGTCAGGGGATAGATACGCAGTATTTT
>TRBV27|TRBJ2-3|.|few
CASSPGRGRVRDTQYF
TGTGCCAGCAGCCCCGGCAGAGGAAGGGTCCGAGATACGCAGTATTTT
>TRBV6-1|TRBJ2-5|TRBD2|once
CASSEAFFSGGQETQYF
TGTGCCAGCAGTGAAGCCTTCTTTAGCGGGGGCCAAGAGACCCAGTACTTC
>TRBV18|TRBJ2-4|.|.
CASSPQANLAKNIQYF
TGTGCCAGCTCACCGCAGGCAAACCTAGCCAAAAACATTCAGTACTTC
>TRBV19|TRBJ1-2|.|.
CASISQGDFNYGYTF
TGTGCCAGTATCTCACAGGGAGACTTTAACTATGGCTACACCTTC
>TRBV4-3|TRBJ2-6|.|few
CASSQDRTAYSGANVLTF
TGCGCCAGCAGCCAAGATCGGACAGCCTACTCTGGGGCCAACGTCCTGACTTTC
>TRBV14|TRBJ1-1|.|few
CASSPIKAVNTEAFF
TGTGCCAGCAGCCCCATCAAAGCTGTGAACACTGAAGCTTTCTTT
>TRBV4-1|TRBJ2-7|.|.
CASSQTPRDIQCF
TGCGCCAGCAGCCAAACTCCCAGGGACATCCAATGCTTC
>TRBV7-2|TRBJ2-3|.|few
CASRTSYGTDTQYF
TGTGCCAGCAGAACCTCCTACGGTACAGATACGCAGTATTTT
>TRBV29-1|TRBJ2-3|.|.
CSVGGRGNTQYF
TGCAGCGTTGGTGGACGGGGTAATACGCAGTATTTT
>TRBV28|TRBJ2-1|.|few
CASSSYSAGAYNEQFF
TGTGCCAGCAGTTCATACAGCGCAGGTGCCTACAATGAGCAGTTCTTC
>TRBV28|TRBJ2-1|.|.
CASSLWGESYNEQFF
TGTGCCAGCAGTTTATGGGGGGAATCCTACAATGAGCAGTTCTTC
>TRBV30|TRBJ1-1|TRBD1|.
CAWSVIDRDSNTEAFF
TGTGCCTGGAGTGTAATCGACAGGGATTCGAACACTGAAGCTTTCTTT
>TRBV5-4|TRBJ2-1|TRBD2|few
CASSRTSETYNEQFF
TGTGCCAGCAGCCGGACTAGCGAGACGTACAATGAGCAGTTCTTC
>TRBV19|TRBJ2-2|.|.
CASSVRNTGELFF
TGTGCCAGTAGTGTCAGAAACACCGGGGAGCTGTTTTTT
>TRBV6-5|TRBJ2-1|TRBD2|few
CASSLLAGGRNEQFF
TGTGCCAGCAGTTTACTAGCGGGAGGGAGGAATGAGCAGTTCTTC
>TRBV11-3|TRBJ2-5|.|.
CASSFRGVGEQETQYF
TGTGCCAGCAGCTTCAGAGGTGTCGGCGAACAAGAGACCCAGTACTTC
>TRBV4-3|TRBJ2-2|.|few
CASSQDRTGELFF
TGCGCCAGCAGCCAAGATAGGACCGGGGAGCTGTTTTTT